These T cell receptor beta chains were read from a single sample in a study of radiotherapy plus CTLA-4 blockade in lung cancer. The repertoire was sequenced with immunoSEQ multiplex PCR; TCRdb's copy has only in-frame clones and lacks some. The sample lists about 48,000 clones; approximately 86% were seen once. The specimen was peripheral blood, collected from a patient treated with radiotherapy plus ipilimumab. These receptors were obtained from a human donor with non-small cell lung cancer that progressed on radiotherapy plus ipilimumab. Some clones in this sample may be carry-over from other donors' samples. CDR3s include the opening cysteine and the closing phenylalanine or tryptophan. A D gene is named only where the DNA matches it firmly. The size field is filled for only some rows; it gives once, few, many or a size class.

j_call: TRBJ2-7; d_call: TRBD1; clone_size: -; v_call: TRBV5-1; cdr3_aa: CASSLGGQGYEQYF; cdr3_nt: TGCGCCAGCAGCTTGGGGGGACAGGGCTACGAGCAGTACTTC
j_call: TRBJ2-7; d_call: -; clone_size: -; v_call: TRBV7-2; cdr3_aa: CASSAGLGYEQYF; cdr3_nt: TGTGCCAGCAGCGCCGGACTGGGCTACGAGCAGTACTTC
j_call: TRBJ2-3; d_call: -; clone_size: few; v_call: TRBV30; cdr3_aa: CAWIWSGVPDTQYF; cdr3_nt: TGTGCCTGGATTTGGTCGGGGGTCCCAGATACGCAGTATTTT
j_call: TRBJ2-1; d_call: -; clone_size: once; v_call: TRBV20-1; cdr3_aa: CSARLQPGQFF; cdr3_nt: TGCAGTGCTAGACTCCAGCCGGGGCAGTTCTTC
j_call: TRBJ2-7; d_call: -; clone_size: -; v_call: TRBV7-2; cdr3_aa: CASSSDTRQQYF; cdr3_nt: TGTGCCAGCAGCTCGGACACCAGACAGCAGTACTTC
j_call: TRBJ2-1; d_call: TRBD2; clone_size: -; v_call: TRBV6-5; cdr3_aa: CASSLAGVRNEQFF; cdr3_nt: TGTGCCAGCAGCCTAGCGGGAGTACGCAATGAGCAGTTCTTC
j_call: TRBJ1-2; d_call: TRBD1; clone_size: -; v_call: TRBV5-1; cdr3_aa: CASTLQGEGYTF; cdr3_nt: TGCGCCAGCACATTACAGGGGGAAGGCTACACCTTC
j_call: TRBJ1-1; d_call: TRBD1; clone_size: -; v_call: TRBV5-1; cdr3_aa: CASGKKTGTEAFF; cdr3_nt: TGCGCCAGCGGCAAGAAGACAGGGACTGAAGCTTTCTTT
j_call: TRBJ2-1; d_call: -; clone_size: -; v_call: TRBV10-1; cdr3_aa: CASSDRNNEQFF; cdr3_nt: TGCGCCAGCAGTGACAGGAACAATGAGCAGTTCTTC
j_call: TRBJ2-1; d_call: TRBD2; clone_size: -; v_call: TRBV9; cdr3_aa: CASSFSGSSNNEQFF; cdr3_nt: TGTGCCAGCAGCTTTAGCGGGAGTAGCAACAATGAGCAGTTCTTC
j_call: TRBJ2-7; d_call: -; clone_size: few; v_call: TRBV19; cdr3_aa: CASSLESSYEQYF; cdr3_nt: TGTGCCAGTAGTCTGGAGAGCTCCTACGAGCAGTACTTC
j_call: TRBJ2-7; d_call: TRBD1; clone_size: -; v_call: TRBV6-5; cdr3_aa: CASTPLTGGEQYF; cdr3_nt: TGTGCCAGCACCCCTTTGACAGGGGGCGAGCAGTACTTC
j_call: TRBJ1-5; d_call: TRBD1; clone_size: -; v_call: TRBV6-1; cdr3_aa: CASSGQGWGMGQPQHF; cdr3_nt: TGTGCCAGCAGTGGACAGGGTTGGGGAATGGGCCAGCCCCAGCATTTT
j_call: TRBJ1-1; d_call: TRBD1; clone_size: -; v_call: TRBV2; cdr3_aa: CASRYVHGQGIGTEAFF; cdr3_nt: TGTGCCAGCAGGTATGTCCATGGACAGGGAATAGGCACTGAAGCTTTCTTT
j_call: TRBJ2-7; d_call: -; clone_size: -; v_call: TRBV6-1; cdr3_aa: CAARAFDYEQYF; cdr3_nt: TGTGCCGCCCGGGCCTTCGACTACGAGCAGTACTTC
j_call: TRBJ2-1; d_call: -; clone_size: -; v_call: TRBV7-6; cdr3_aa: CASSLAGVAAYNEQFF; cdr3_nt: TGTGCCAGCAGCTTAGCGGGGGTAGCGGCATACAATGAGCAGTTCTTC
j_call: TRBJ2-5; d_call: TRBD2; clone_size: -; v_call: TRBV29-1; cdr3_aa: CSVPRLAGGPETQYF; cdr3_nt: TGCAGCGTCCCCAGACTAGCGGGTGGGCCGGAGACCCAGTACTTC
j_call: TRBJ2-2; d_call: TRBD2; clone_size: -; v_call: TRBV6-1; cdr3_aa: CASSGLAGAFTGELFF; cdr3_nt: TGTGCCAGCAGTGGGCTAGCGGGAGCCTTCACCGGGGAGCTGTTTTTT
j_call: TRBJ2-3; d_call: TRBD2; clone_size: few; v_call: TRBV5-4; cdr3_aa: CASSLETSGRAGDTQYF; cdr3_nt: TGTGCCAGCAGCTTGGAGACTAGCGGGAGGGCAGGAGATACGCAGTATTTT
j_call: TRBJ2-7; d_call: -; clone_size: -; v_call: TRBV29-1; cdr3_aa: CSVEGSPNSIEQYF; cdr3_nt: TGCAGCGTTGAAGGGAGCCCGAATTCCATCGAGCAGTACTTC